These 20 T cell receptor beta chains were all obtained from the same sample, sequenced in a study of CD8+CD57+ T cells in acquired aplastic anemia. The TCR beta profiling, which covered VDJ combination and CDR3 sequence, was carried out using genomic DNA as the template. TCRdb recomputed calls from the reads with MiXCR, one row per CDR3 protein. The sample carries approximately 200,000 distinct CDR3 sequences, 54% recorded once. Sequenced material: sorted CD4+, CD8+, or CD8+CD57+ T cells (not recorded which) from PBMCs. The receptors were gathered from a human donor in good health, serving as a control.

Ten or more counts support this clonotype. V is TRBV5-1 and J is TRBJ2-5; no reliable D call. The germline V and J ends were trimmed by 0 bases and 5 bases, with 8 bases remaining between them. The CDR3 loop spans 13 amino acids. In germline, CDR1 is SGHRS, CDR2 YFSETQ. As DNA, the CDR3 is TGCGCCAGCAGCTTGGTGGGGTGGGAGACCCAGTACTTC. Amino acid sequence: CASSLVGWETQYF.

This chain connects TRBV10-2 to TRBJ1-2; maybe TRBD1 (6 bases). V was pared by 2 bases and J by 0 bases, with 10 bases between. Germline CDR1 reads WSHSY; CDR2 reads SAAADI. The CDR3 has 15 residues. In DNA form, the CDR3 reads TGCGCCAGCAGTGAGGCCGGGACACCTAACTATGGCTACACCTTC. This codes for CASSEAGTPNYGYTF.

This rearrangement joins TRBV7-2 to TRBJ2-3; 11 bases fit TRBD1. The junction had 7 bases not matched to a gene; V was cut back by 5 bases and J by 3 bases. Germline CDR1 reads SGHTA; CDR2 reads FQGNSA. The CDR3 consists of 16 residues. As DNA, the CDR3 is TGTGCCAGCAGCGCCCGGGACAGGGGGGGAACAGATACGCAGTATTTT. It codes for CASSARDRGGTDTQYF.

This clonotype was counted only a few times. The genes are TRBV7-8 and TRBJ2-7, with D possibly being TRBD1 or TRBD2 (5 bases each). The V gene's germline CDR1 is SGHVS and CDR2 FQNEAQ. The CDR3 runs 14 residues. V lost 6 bases, J lost 1 base, and 13 bases lay in between. The DNA for the CDR3 is TGTGCCAGCAGAACGGGGCCAGGTTCCTACGAGCAGTACTTC. Protein: CASRTGPGSYEQYF.

The table lists this clonotype with many counts. This chain joins TRBV25-1 and TRBJ2-1, with 8 bases identical to TRBD2. Losses at the gene ends were 4 bases for V and 1 base for J; bases not matched to a gene: 3. The CDR3 is 15 residues long. Germline CDR1 reads MGHDK; CDR2 reads SYGVNS. Written as DNA, the CDR3 is TGTGCCAGCAGTGCCGGGGGGGGTTCCTACAATGAGCAGTTCTTC. This gives the protein CASSAGGGSYNEQFF.

The chain carries TRBV7-2 and TRBJ2-6, with 9 bases lining up with TRBD1. CDR1 SGHTA and CDR2 FQGNSA come from the germline V gene. There are 17 residues in the CDR3. Trimming took 2 bases from V and 2 from J; bases not matched to a gene: 4. CDR3 region: CASSLHRGLPGANVLTF. For the CDR3, the DNA is TGTGCCAGCAGCTTACACAGGGGGCTGCCTGGGGCCAACGTCCTGACTTTC.

This clonotype was recorded many times. The chain uses TRBV30 and TRBJ1-2, with D hard to call. Trimming left V 7 bases short and J 1 base short, with 10 bases between. Germline CDR1 is GTSNPN and CDR2 is SVGIG (reference sequence). The CDR3 has 12 residues. CDR3 sequence: CAYTTFNYGYTF. The CDR3 nucleotides are TGTGCCTACACGACCTTTAACTATGGCTACACCTTC.

This clonotype came up once. The rearrangement links TRBV6-2 or TRBV6-3 to TRBJ1-1; 7 positions agree with TRBD1. The trim removed 6 bases at V and 1 base at J, leaving 5 bases unmatched. CDR3 length equals 14 residues. In germline, CDR1 is MNHEY, CDR2 SVGEGT. The CDR3 is CASRRDSRNTEAFF. In DNA form, the CDR3 reads TGTGCCAGCAGACGGGACAGCCGGAACACTGAAGCTTTCTTT.

This clonotype was observed at least ten times. The V call is TRBV7-2, the J call TRBJ1-5; D not resolved. The CDR3 is made up of 15 amino acids. Germline CDR1 SGHTA, CDR2 FQGNSA. The V end lost 0 bases, the J end lost 0 bases, and 6 bases lay between the germline ends. In DNA, the CDR3 is TGTGCCAGCAGCTTAGCTTACGGTAGCAATCAGCCCCAGCATTTT. Protein sequence: CASSLAYGSNQPQHF.

At least ten counts were recorded for this clonotype. The chain joins TRBV5-8 to TRBJ2-5; TRBD2 agrees at 8 bases. CDR1 and CDR2 (germline): SGHTS, YDEGEE. The CDR3 has 17 amino acids. The ends lost 2 bases at V and 4 bases at J; junction bases unmatched: 13. The CDR3 coding sequence is TGTGCCAGCAGCTTACTTAGTAGCGGGGCTTCGGGAGAGACCCAGTACTTC. Its protein product is CASSLLSSGASGETQYF.

In its sample, this clonotype was seen a few times. The chain couples TRBV28 to TRBJ1-5, with TRBD1 as a possible D gene (6 bases). Germline values: CDR1 MDHEN, CDR2 SYDVKM. The CDR3 sequence is 16 residues long. V was trimmed by 4 bases and J by 1 base, leaving 14 bases between them. CDR3 loop: CASSYSRGLSNQPQHF. The CDR3 nucleotides read TGTGCCAGCAGTTACTCCAGGGGATTGAGCAATCAGCCCCAGCATTTT.

This chain joins TRBV9 and TRBJ2-7; TRBD1 matches 9 bases. Germline assignment: CDR1 SGDLS and CDR2 YYNGEE. This CDR3 comprises 16 residues. Germline trimming cut 3 bases from V and 6 bases from J; bases unmatched to any gene: 13. This chain's CDR3 is CASSANKQGALAEQYF. The CDR3 DNA follows: TGTGCCAGCAGCGCCAACAAACAGGGGGCCCTTGCCGAGCAGTACTTC.

This clonotype was seen many times. This chain uses TRBV6-4 with TRBJ1-3, with TRBD1 matching 7 bases. The V gene end was trimmed by 8 bases and the J gene end by 2 bases; junction bases not matched to a gene: 15. The CDR3 length is 17 residues. Per germline, CDR1 MRHNA and CDR2 SNTAGT. CDR3 loop: CASWKGGVGQPGNTIYF. The CDR3 DNA reads TGTGCCAGCTGGAAAGGAGGTGTGGGACAGCCTGGAAACACCATATATTTT.

This rearrangement joins TRBV24-1 to TRBJ1-2, with 8 positions matching TRBD1. CDR1 and CDR2 from the germline V gene are KGHDR and SFDVKD. Unmatched junction bases numbered 4, after V lost 4 bases and J lost 4 bases. This CDR3 region has 14 residues. Written as DNA, the CDR3 is TGTGCCACCAGTGAGTCGGACAGGGCCTATGGCTACACCTTC. Translation: CATSESDRAYGYTF.

This clonotype has a count of ten or more. The chain carries TRBV12-3 or TRBV12-4 and TRBJ1-5; D call uncertain. The CDR3 runs to 13 residues. The V gene lost 5 bases and the J gene lost 9 bases, with 14 bases spanning the gap. DNA of the CDR3: TGTGCCAGCAGTGAACTCGCGCGTTGGCCCCAGCATTTT. Its protein product is CASSELARWPQHF.

This clonotype was seen a few times. This chain uses TRBV18 with TRBJ2-5, with a weak D call TRBD2 (5 bases). The germline V gene encodes CDR1 KGHSH and CDR2 LQKENI. Trimming pared 5 bases from V and 1 base from J, leaving 14 bases between. This CDR3 is built from 15 residues. CDR3 in DNA: TGTGCCAGCTCATATTCTACGGGATCCCAAGAGACCCAGTACTTC. Translation gives CASSYSTGSQETQYF.

The V gene is TRBV12-3 or TRBV12-4, the J gene TRBJ1-3; D not certain. The V end lost 8 bases, the J end lost 5 bases, and 13 bases lay between the germline ends. The CDR3 has 13 amino acids. CDR3 amino acids: CASCKGRRNTIYF. CDR3 sequence (DNA): TGTGCCAGCTGTAAAGGGAGGAGAAACACCATATATTTT.

This clonotype was observed many times. The V call is TRBV6-1, the J call TRBJ1-3; 8 nucleotides align to TRBD1. Germline values: CDR1 MNHNS, CDR2 SASEGT. The junction had 5 bases not matched to a gene; V was cut back by 7 bases and J by 0 bases. The CDR3 length is 15 residues. The CDR3 here is CASIRTGGSGNTIYF. CDR3 bases: TGTGCCAGCATTCGTACAGGGGGCTCTGGAAACACCATATATTTT.

The rearrangement links TRBV20-1 to TRBJ1-2; a weak D match, TRBD1 (6 bases). CDR3 length equals 14 residues. Germline lookup yields CDR1 DFQATT and CDR2 SNEGSKA (reference sequence). V was cut by 3 bases and J by 4 bases, with 15 bases left in between. This CDR3 is CSASLPDSLYGYTF. For the CDR3, the DNA is TGCAGTGCTAGCCTTCCGGACAGCCTCTATGGCTACACCTTC.

This rearrangement joins TRBV12-3 or TRBV12-4 to TRBJ2-1, with D perhaps matching TRBD1 (5 bases). The V end lost 3 bases, the J end lost 0 bases, and 9 bases lay between the germline ends. The CDR3 is made up of 15 amino acids. The CDR3 loop reads CASSLGQSSYNEQFF. In DNA form, the CDR3 reads TGTGCCAGCAGTTTGGGGCAAAGCTCCTACAATGAGCAGTTCTTC.